This T cell receptor (beta chain) was found in a study of T-cell reconstitution after alpha-beta-depleted transplantation in children. This CDR3 is 13 amino acids long. The V segment lost 4 bases and the J segment 6 bases; nucleotides outside the gene matches: 6. The germline CDR1 and CDR2 sequences are DFQATT and SNEGSKA (reference sequence). Preparation of the TCRbeta library involved a method that used unique molecular identifiers. Using its own MiXCR run on the PCR reads, TCRdb lists one record per CDR3 protein. The table has nearly 350,000 distinct CDR3 sequences, around 15% seen once. In its sample, this clonotype was seen many times. Its specificity is not known. Overall study results and limits: Alpha-beta T cells present about two months after transplant were reported to originate from several hundred expanded graft clones.

The sequencing used PBMCs, mostly from graft donor cells, collected 360 days after TCRalphabeta/CD19-depleted stem cell transplant. The clonotype was recovered from a male patient between 2 and 9 years old who had a stem cell transplant for acute lymphoblastic leukemia, so the T cells may come from the graft donor. This chain connects TRBV20-1 to TRBJ2-1; 7 bases align to TRBD1. Written as DNA, the CDR3 is TGCAGTGCTAACCGGGACAGTAGCAATGAGCAGTTCTTC. This translates into CSANRDSSNEQFF.